Following are 2 T cell receptor beta chains from one sample sequenced in a study of patients and donors after allogeneic stem cell transplantation. Each CDR3 protein is one row after TCRdb ran MiXCR on the RT-PCR reads. Here the sample spans 400,000 to 500,000 distinct CDR3 sequences, around 15% being singletons. The sample taken for sequencing was blood, either unsorted or a sorted T cell fraction (not recorded which). The receptors originated from a human donor who was either an allogeneic HSCT recipient or a stem cell or donor lymphocyte infusion donor (not recorded which). It is not recorded whose cells these are; they may come from a transplant donor.

This clonotype was observed a few times. This rearrangement joins TRBV15 to TRBJ2-5; 8 bases are a match to TRBD1. V was pared by 5 bases and J by 2 bases, with 13 bases of the junction left unmatched. The germline V gene encodes CDR1 LNHNV and CDR2 YYDKDF (reference sequence). The CDR3 is 17 amino acids. The CDR3 DNA sequence: TGTGCCACCAGCCCCCAGGGGACAGGTGGCGGGCAAGAGACCCAGTACTTC. Its translation: CATSPQGTGGGQETQYF.

Many counts were recorded for this clonotype. The chain recombines TRBV3-1 with TRBJ2-7; D gene uncertain. The germline gives CDR1 LGHDT, CDR2 YNNKEL (reference sequence). V was cut by 0 bases and J by 2 bases, with 8 bases left in between. The length of the CDR3 is 14 residues. CDR3: CASSQEAVPYEQYF. CDR3 DNA sequence: TGTGCCAGCAGCCAAGAGGCGGTACCCTACGAGCAGTACTTC.